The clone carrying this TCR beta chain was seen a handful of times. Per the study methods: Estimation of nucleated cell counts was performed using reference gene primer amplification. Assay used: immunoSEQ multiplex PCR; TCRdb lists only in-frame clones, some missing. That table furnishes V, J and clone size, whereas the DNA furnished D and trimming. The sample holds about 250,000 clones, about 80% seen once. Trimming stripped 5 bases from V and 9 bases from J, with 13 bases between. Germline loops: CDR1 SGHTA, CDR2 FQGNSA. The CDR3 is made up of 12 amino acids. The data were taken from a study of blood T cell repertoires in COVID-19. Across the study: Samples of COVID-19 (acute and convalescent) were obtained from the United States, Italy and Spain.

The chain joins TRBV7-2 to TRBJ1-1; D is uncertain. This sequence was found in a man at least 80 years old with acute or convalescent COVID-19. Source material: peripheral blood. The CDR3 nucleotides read TGTGCCAGCAGCCCCCTAACCTCTAAAGCTTTCTTT. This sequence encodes CASSPLTSKAFF.